This TCR beta chain was sequenced during a study of T cell responses to AZD1222 COVID-19 vaccine. Study-wide background: Whether given at about 4 or about 12 weeks, second doses were pooled.

The repertoire was sequenced with immunoSEQ multiplex PCR; TCRdb's copy has only in-frame clones and lacks some. This sample has fewer than 150,000 clones, with roughly 84% found just once. Trimming removed 2 bases at V and 0 bases at J, with 16 bases between. The length of the CDR3 is 18 residues. Germline V gene sequence: CDR1 KGHSH, CDR2 LQKENI. The receptor was derived from an adult in good health. The chain is built from TRBV18 and TRBJ1-4; possibly TRBD1 for D (5 bases). Source: peripheral blood, taken on day 0 of AZD1222 vaccination. CDR3: CASSPLARGPTTNEKLFF. The CDR3, as DNA: TGTGCCAGCTCACCATTGGCGAGGGGCCCTACAACTAATGAAAAACTGTTTTTT.